Listed here are 13 T cell receptor beta chains from one sample, sequenced in a study of cytomegalovirus exposure and HLA in healthy donors. The PCR was carried out with 60 Vbeta primers and 13 Jbeta primers. Repertoires were generated with immunoSEQ multiplex PCR, while TCRdb's copy carries only in-frame clones and drops some. The top ten clones hold 3% to 4% of a sample with around 150,000 clones, roughly 85% of them seen once. The sample taken for sequencing was PBMCs. Receptor source: a male donor in good health and CMV-seronegative.

This clone was seen a few times. The chain's CDR3 is CASSDPGTGVDEQYF. CDR3 DNA sequence: TGTGCCAGCAGCGATCCCGGGACAGGAGTCGACGAGCAGTACTTC. The chain couples TRBV9 to TRBJ2-7; 8 nucleotides align to TRBD1. V gave up 3 bases and J gave up 5 bases; unmatched junction bases: 10. This CDR3 has 15 residues. Germline assignment: CDR1 SGDLS and CDR2 YYNGEE.

The chain carries TRBV4-2 and TRBJ2-5; 9 bases match TRBD2. The CDR3 runs 16 residues. Germline CDR1 and CDR2: LGHNA and YNFKEQ. With V trimmed by 1 base and J by 1 base, 4 bases remained unmatched. CDR3 DNA sequence: TGTGCCAGCAGCCAAGGGGCTAGCGGGGCCCAAGAGACCCAGTACTTC. Encoded protein: CASSQGASGAQETQYF.

With respect to this clone: Other nucleotide sequences from this sample produce the same CDR3. J is TRBJ1-1 and V is TRBV9; D is undetermined. Per germline, CDR1 SGDLS and CDR2 YYNGEE. V dropped 0 bases and J dropped 1 base, with 10 bases sitting between them. CDR3 length equals 15 residues. CDR3: CASSVDRSPNTEAFF. DNA of the CDR3: TGTGCCAGCAGCGTAGACCGGTCACCGAACACTGAAGCTTTCTTT.

The chain couples TRBV7-2 to TRBJ1-1, with D perhaps matching TRBD1 (6 bases). Germline V gives CDR1 SGHTA, CDR2 FQGNSA. This CDR3 comprises 15 residues. Trimming took off 5 bases at V and 0 bases at J, with 13 bases between the two ends. CDR3 nucleotide sequence: TGTGCCAGCAGCGCCCGAACAGGGATGAACACTGAAGCTTTCTTT. Its protein is CASSARTGMNTEAFF.

This chain links TRBV4-1 with TRBJ2-5; 8 bases fit TRBD1. J was trimmed by 5 bases and V by 0 bases; bases with no gene match: 8. The V gene's germline CDR1 is MGHRA and CDR2 YSYEKL. The CDR3 is made up of 16 amino acids. The CDR3 protein is CASSQDGGRGLETQYF. The CDR3 coding sequence is TGCGCCAGCAGCCAAGACGGAGGCAGGGGGCTGGAGACCCAGTACTTC.

In this sample, this clone turned up a few times. The genes are TRBV15 and TRBJ2-3, with TRBD2 matching 11 bases. CDR1 is LNHNV, CDR2 YYDKDF, per germline (reference sequence). The CDR3 length is 17 residues. J was trimmed by 2 bases and V by 0 bases; bases with no gene match: 4. For the CDR3, the DNA is TGTGCCACCAGCAGAGATCGACTAGCGGGGAACACAGATACGCAGTATTTT. Its protein product is CATSRDRLAGNTDTQYF.

The CDR3 here is CASSTPPGNENYGYTF. CDR3 sequence (DNA): TGTGCCAGCAGCACCCCCCCCGGGAATGAAAACTATGGCTACACCTTC. This rearrangement joins TRBV9 to TRBJ1-2, with unresolved D. There are 16 residues in the CDR3. Trimming left V 4 bases short and J 2 bases short, with 18 bases between. Germline assignment: CDR1 SGDLS and CDR2 YYNGEE.

The chain carries TRBV29-1 and TRBJ2-1; 10 bases match TRBD1. Trimming at V came to 5 bases and at J to 9 bases, leaving 10 bases not matched to a gene. The length of the CDR3 is 14 residues. The germline gives CDR1 SQVTM, CDR2 ANQGSEA. CDR3 coding DNA: TGCAGCGTTCAACGTTGGACAGGGGGAGGTGAGCAGTTCTTC. The encoded protein is CSVQRWTGGGEQFF.

This clone was seen only once. The junction differs from germline at one of its ends, possibly a read error. This chain connects TRBV7-7 to TRBJ2-5; 9 nucleotides align to TRBD1. The CDR3 is 15 residues long. The germline CDR1 and CDR2 sequences are SSHAT and FNYEAQ (reference sequence). CDR3 amino acids: CASSLNRGRAETQYF. As DNA, the CDR3 is TGTGCTAGCAGCTTAAACAGGGGGCGCGCAGAGACCCAGTACTTC.

The chain employs TRBV11-2 and TRBJ2-7, with D maybe TRBD1 (5 bases). Trimming stripped 1 base from V and 3 bases from J, with 13 bases between. CDR1 is SGHAT and CDR2 is FQNNGV in the germline V gene. The CDR3 spans 15 residues. The CDR3 region is CASSLVGLNYYEQYF. The CDR3 nucleotides read TGTGCCAGCAGCTTAGTGGGGCTAAATTACTACGAGCAGTACTTC.

V and J are TRBV2 and TRBJ2-1, with 8 bases matching TRBD1. Losses at the gene ends were 7 bases for V and 8 bases for J; bases not matched to a gene: 10. This CDR3 region has 14 residues. The V gene's germline CDR1 is SNHLY and CDR2 FYNNEI. CDR3 coding DNA: TGTGCCAGCAACAAGGGACAGGAATCCGATGAGCAGTTCTTC. This encodes CASNKGQESDEQFF.

This clone was counted once. The chain uses TRBV30 and TRBJ2-7; D gene uncertain. The CDR3 extends over 13 amino acids. Germline CDR1 and CDR2: GTSNPN and SVGIG (reference sequence). V lost 0 bases and J 6 bases, leaving 12 bases between the germline ends. CDR3 loop: CAWSVFPLGEQYF. The CDR3 DNA sequence: TGTGCCTGGAGTGTATTCCCGCTAGGCGAGCAGTACTTC.

The genes are TRBV6-1 and TRBJ2-1, with D possibly TRBD1 on 5 matching bases. Germline V gene lookup returns CDR1 MNHNS and CDR2 SASEGT. V dropped 3 bases and J dropped 4 bases, with 10 bases sitting between them. The CDR3 extends over 14 amino acids. CDR3 nucleotides: TGTGCCAGCAGTGACAGGACACGATACAATGAGCAGTTCTTC. Translated, it gives CASSDRTRYNEQFF.